Listed here are 7 T cell receptor beta chains from one sample, sequenced in a study of CD8 T cells in Susac syndrome (dated by TCRdb to between 2018 and 2020). The library was generated by the immunoSEQ multiplex PCR assay. RNA was extracted using the RNeasy kit, and about 0.5 to 1 ug of the RNA was reverse transcribed with random hexamers. Starting from the raw public reads, TCRdb applied fastp trimming at Q25, assembled clones with MiXCR and retained in-frame beta chains. Rows with a matching CDR3 protein are joined into one entry that keeps the most common DNA and genes. The sample includes fewer than 250,000 distinct CDR3 sequences, with roughly 92% observed a single time. The ten largest clonotypes hold 0.1% of the sample. What was sequenced was CD4+ T cells from PBMCs. These receptors came from a human donor in good health.

This clonotype was picked up a small number of times. The rearrangement uses TRBV12-3 or TRBV12-4 and TRBJ1-3; D remains unclear. Between the trimmed V and J ends, which lost 3 bases and 1 base, there was a span of 4 bases. The length of the CDR3 is 13 residues. As DNA, the CDR3 is TGTGCCAGCAGTTTCAGGTCTGGAAACACCATATATTTT. Its protein is CASSFRSGNTIYF.

A note on this clonotype: Germline is not matched at one junction end, which may reflect a read error. CDR3 in DNA: TGTGCTAGCAGCTTAGTAGCATCGGGCAACACCGGGGAGCTGTTTTTT. Its translation is CASSLVASGNTGELFF. The chain couples TRBV7-7 to TRBJ2-2; no clear D. Germline values: CDR1 SSHAT, CDR2 FNYEAQ (reference sequence). The CDR3 has 16 amino acids.

The sample holds one count of this clonotype. The V call is TRBV19, the J call TRBJ2-1; D is ambiguous. The germline V and J ends were trimmed by 8 bases and 7 bases, with 18 bases remaining between them. The CDR3 extends over 14 amino acids. Germline V gene sequence: CDR1 LNHDA, CDR2 SQIVND (reference sequence). As DNA, the CDR3 is TGTGCCAGTCATCTTTCCGGGTCTAGGAATGAGCAGTTCTTC. Protein product: CASHLSGSRNEQFF.

The chain is built from TRBV27 and TRBJ2-4, with D possibly being TRBD1 or TRBD2 (5 bases each). CDR3 size: 16 residues. Trimming shortened V by 4 bases and J by 2 bases, and 15 bases separated the two germline ends. Looked up from germline, CDR1 is MNHEY and CDR2 is SMNVEV (reference sequence). The CDR3 DNA reads TGTGCCAGCAGTTCCTGGGCTGGGGGTTCCAAAAACATTCAGTACTTC. Its translation: CASSSWAGGSKNIQYF.

The rearrangement joins TRBV7-9 to TRBJ2-2; a possible D gene is TRBD2 (5 bases). Germline CDR1 and CDR2: SEHNR and FQNEAQ (reference sequence). V was trimmed by 4 bases and J by 7 bases, leaving 13 bases between them. The CDR3 has 14 residues. As DNA, the CDR3 is TGTGCCAGCAGCTCCAAGTTAAGCGGCGGGGAGCTGTTTTTT. Protein sequence: CASSSKLSGGELFF.

V usage is TRBV20-1 and J usage is TRBJ2-1, with a possible D match to TRBD2 (5 bases). Germline values: CDR1 DFQATT, CDR2 SNEGSKA (reference sequence). This CDR3 comprises 15 residues. Trimming removed 5 bases from V and 4 bases from J, with 18 bases in between. Here the CDR3 reads CSAVGTPRGYNEQFF. CDR3 sequence (DNA): TGCAGTGCTGTCGGAACGCCCCGGGGTTACAATGAGCAGTTCTTC.

CDR3 residues: CASSSIRGPSGYTF. The CDR3 DNA sequence: TGCGCCAGCAGCAGTATCAGGGGGCCTAGCGGCTACACCTTC. This chain joins TRBV5-1 and TRBJ1-2; 8 bases align to TRBD1. The CDR3 length is 14 residues. J was trimmed by 8 bases and V by 4 bases; bases with no gene match: 10. Germline V gives CDR1 SGHRS, CDR2 YFSETQ. Full variable domain (remainder filled in from reference TRBV5-1 and TRBJ1-2): KAGVTQTPRYLIKTRGQQVTLSCSPISGHRSVSWYQQTPGQGLQFLFEYFSETQRNKGNFPGRFSGRQFSNSRSEMNVSTLELGDSALYLCASSSIRGPSGYTFGSGTRLTVV.